The 8 T cell receptor beta chains presented below share a single source sample, sequenced in a study of T cell responses to AZD1222 COVID-19 vaccine. Data came from immunoSEQ multiplex PCR; TCRdb stores just in-frame clones and leaves some out. The table has about 180,000 clones, 80% to 95% seen once. This specimen was peripheral blood, taken 28 days after the second AZD1222 dose. The receptors here all came from an adult who received the AZD1222 COVID-19 vaccine.

This rearrangement joins TRBV11-2 to TRBJ1-5, with no clear D. Germline lookup yields CDR1 SGHAT and CDR2 FQNNGV. V shed 1 base and J shed 4 bases, with 8 bases lying between them. This CDR3 has 14 residues. Written as DNA, the CDR3 is TGTGCCAGCAGCTTAGGGACGGCGAATCAGCCCCAGCATTTT. This gives the protein CASSLGTANQPQHF.

The chain has TRBV7-9 and TRBJ1-1; D gene uncertain. From germline, CDR1 is SEHNR and CDR2 FQNEAQ (reference sequence). CDR3 length: 13 residues. Trimming left V 5 bases short and J 6 bases short, with 13 bases between. CDR3 DNA sequence: TGTGCCAGCAGCCTCCTCGTTGGGGCTGAAGCTTTCTTT. This gives the protein CASSLLVGAEAFF.

The chain employs TRBV6-6 and TRBJ1-2, with D maybe TRBD1 (5 bases). Germline V gene lookup returns CDR1 MNHNY and CDR2 SVGAGI (reference sequence). The CDR3 is 11 amino acids. V was shortened by 9 bases and J by 5 bases, with 10 bases between the two germline ends. The CDR3 region has the DNA TGTGCCAGTAAACAGGAGTATGGCTACACCTTC. Its protein is CASKQEYGYTF.

Here the CDR3 reads CASSQLAGEGDTQYF. In DNA, the CDR3 is TGCGCCAGCAGCCAACTAGCGGGAGAAGGAGATACGCAGTATTTT. This chain connects TRBV5-1 to TRBJ2-3, with 11 positions matching TRBD2. Germline CDR1 reads SGHRS; CDR2 reads YFSETQ. CDR3 size: 15 residues. The V and J ends lost 4 bases and 5 bases, in that order; junction bases with no gene match: 6.

The rearrangement joins TRBV5-5 to TRBJ2-7, with D perhaps TRBD2 (6 bases). The V gene lost 2 bases and the J gene lost 3 bases, with 15 bases spanning the gap. The CDR3 has 15 amino acids. Germline CDR1 is SGHKS and CDR2 is YYEKEE (reference sequence). CDR3 coding DNA: TGTGCCAGCAGCTTAGCGGGTTTGTCCTACTACGAGCAGTACTTC. Amino acids: CASSLAGLSYYEQYF.

The chain employs TRBV6-2 or TRBV6-3 and TRBJ1-3; the D is unclear. This CDR3 has 14 amino acids. CDR1 and CDR2 from the germline V gene are MNHEY and SVGEGT. V was cut by 6 bases and J by 0 bases, with 9 bases left in between. The CDR3 loop reads CASSGSSSGNTIYF. CDR3 in DNA: TGTGCCAGCAGCGGGTCCTCCTCTGGAAACACCATATATTTT.

The chain carries TRBV11-2 and TRBJ1-6, with D tentatively TRBD1 (5 bases). V was shortened by 1 base and J by 9 bases, with 13 bases between the two germline ends. Germline assignment: CDR1 SGHAT and CDR2 FQNNGV. CDR3 length: 15 amino acids. The DNA for the CDR3 is TGTGCCAGCAGCTTAGTGTCAGGGTATGGTTCACCCCTCCACTTT. It specifies CASSLVSGYGSPLHF.

The chain recombines TRBV20-1 with TRBJ2-5, with TRBD2 identical over 13 bases. Per germline, CDR1 DFQATT and CDR2 SNEGSKA (reference sequence). The CDR3 consists of 13 residues. The ends lost 3 bases at V and 9 bases at J; junction bases unmatched: 4. The CDR3 reads CSASRLAGGAQYF. CDR3 nucleotides: TGCAGTGCTAGTCGACTAGCGGGGGGAGCCCAGTACTTC.